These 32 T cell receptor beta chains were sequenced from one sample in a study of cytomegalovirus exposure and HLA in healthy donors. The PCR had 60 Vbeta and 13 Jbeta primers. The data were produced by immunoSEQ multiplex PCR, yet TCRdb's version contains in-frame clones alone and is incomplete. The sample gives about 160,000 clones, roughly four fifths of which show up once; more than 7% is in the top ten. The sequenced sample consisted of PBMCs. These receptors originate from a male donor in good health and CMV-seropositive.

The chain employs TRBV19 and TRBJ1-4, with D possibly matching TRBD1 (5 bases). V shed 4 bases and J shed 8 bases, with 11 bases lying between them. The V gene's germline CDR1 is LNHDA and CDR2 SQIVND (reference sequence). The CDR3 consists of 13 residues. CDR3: CASSKLRAEKLFF. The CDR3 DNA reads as TGTGCCAGTAGTAAGCTCAGGGCGGAAAAACTGTTTTTT.

CDR3 residues: CASTLGGEETQYF. The CDR3 DNA reads TGTGCCAGCACCCTGGGGGGGGAAGAGACCCAGTACTTC. This chain links TRBV28 with TRBJ2-5; 7 nucleotides line up with TRBD2. Germline loops: CDR1 MDHEN, CDR2 SYDVKM. V lost 7 bases to trimming and J lost 3 bases; unmatched junction nucleotides: 5. CDR3 length equals 13 residues.

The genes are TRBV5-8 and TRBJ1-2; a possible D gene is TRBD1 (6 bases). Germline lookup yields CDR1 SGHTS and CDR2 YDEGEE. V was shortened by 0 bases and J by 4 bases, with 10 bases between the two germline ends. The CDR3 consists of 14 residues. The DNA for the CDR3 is TGTGCCAGCAGCTTGGTTCAGGGGACCTATGGCTACACCTTC. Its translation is CASSLVQGTYGYTF.

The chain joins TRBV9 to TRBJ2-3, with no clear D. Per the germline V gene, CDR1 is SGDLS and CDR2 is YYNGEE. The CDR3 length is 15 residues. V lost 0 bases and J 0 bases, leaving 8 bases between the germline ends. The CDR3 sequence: CASSVGGRSTDTQYF. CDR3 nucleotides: TGTGCCAGCAGCGTAGGAGGTAGGAGCACAGATACGCAGTATTTT.

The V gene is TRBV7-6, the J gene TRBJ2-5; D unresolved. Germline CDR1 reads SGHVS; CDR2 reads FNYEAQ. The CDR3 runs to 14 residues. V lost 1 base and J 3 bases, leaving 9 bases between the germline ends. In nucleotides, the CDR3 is TGTGCCAGCAGCTTAGGCAGGCAGGAAGAGACCCAGTACTTC. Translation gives CASSLGRQEETQYF.

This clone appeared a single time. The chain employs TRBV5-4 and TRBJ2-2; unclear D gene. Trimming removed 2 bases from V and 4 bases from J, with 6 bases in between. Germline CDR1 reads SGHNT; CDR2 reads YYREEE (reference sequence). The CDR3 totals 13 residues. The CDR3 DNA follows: TGTGCCAGCAGCTTTCTCAGCACCGGGGAGCTGTTTTTT. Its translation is CASSFLSTGELFF.

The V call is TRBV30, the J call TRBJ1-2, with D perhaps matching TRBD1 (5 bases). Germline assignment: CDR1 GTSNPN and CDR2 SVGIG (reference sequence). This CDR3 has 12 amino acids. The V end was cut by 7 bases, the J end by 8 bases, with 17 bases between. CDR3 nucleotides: TGTGCCTCCCTCGGACAAGTATGGGGCTACACCTTC. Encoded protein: CASLGQVWGYTF.

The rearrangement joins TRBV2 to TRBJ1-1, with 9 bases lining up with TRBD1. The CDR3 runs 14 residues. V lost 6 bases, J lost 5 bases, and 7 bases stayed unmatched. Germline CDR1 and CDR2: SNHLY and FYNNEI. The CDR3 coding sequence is TGTGCCAGCAGACCGACAGGGGGGAGGACTGAAGCTTTCTTT. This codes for CASRPTGGRTEAFF.

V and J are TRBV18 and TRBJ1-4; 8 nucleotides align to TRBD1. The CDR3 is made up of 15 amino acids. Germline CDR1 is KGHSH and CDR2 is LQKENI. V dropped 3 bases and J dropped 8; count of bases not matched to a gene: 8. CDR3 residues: CASSPRTGRGEKLFF. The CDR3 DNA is TGTGCCAGCTCACCTCGGACAGGGCGAGGAGAAAAACTGTTTTTT. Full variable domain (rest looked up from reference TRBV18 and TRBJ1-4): NAGVMQNPRHLVRRRGQEARLRCSPMKGHSHVYWYRQLPEEGLKFMVYLQKENIIDESGMPKERFSAEFPKEGPSILRIQQVVRGDSAAYFCASSPRTGRGEKLFFGSGTQLSVL.

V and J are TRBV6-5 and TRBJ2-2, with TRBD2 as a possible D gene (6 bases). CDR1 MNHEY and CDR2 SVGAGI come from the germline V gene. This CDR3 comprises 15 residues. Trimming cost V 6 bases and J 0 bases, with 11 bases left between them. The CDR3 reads CASRRGGANTGELFF. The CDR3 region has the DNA TGTGCCAGCAGGCGGGGAGGCGCGAACACCGGGGAGCTGTTTTTT.

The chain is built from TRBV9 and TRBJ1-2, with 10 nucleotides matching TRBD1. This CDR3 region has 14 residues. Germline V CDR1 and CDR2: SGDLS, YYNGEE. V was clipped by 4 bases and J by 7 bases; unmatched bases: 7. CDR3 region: CASSPRTGGAGYTF. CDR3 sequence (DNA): TGTGCCAGCAGCCCCCGGACAGGGGGTGCTGGCTACACCTTC.

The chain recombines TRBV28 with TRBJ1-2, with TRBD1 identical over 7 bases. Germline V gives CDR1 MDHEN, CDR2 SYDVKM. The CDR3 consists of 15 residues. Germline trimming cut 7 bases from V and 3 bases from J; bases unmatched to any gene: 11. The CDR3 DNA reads TGTGCCAGCACCCAGGAGAGGGGGCTAGACTATGGCTACACCTTC. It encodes CASTQERGLDYGYTF.

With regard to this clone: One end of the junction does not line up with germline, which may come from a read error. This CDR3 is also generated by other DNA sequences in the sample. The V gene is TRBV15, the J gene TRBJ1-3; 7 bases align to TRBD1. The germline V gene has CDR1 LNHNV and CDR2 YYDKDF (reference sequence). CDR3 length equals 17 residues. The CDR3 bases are TGCGCCACCAGCAGGGGGGCAGGTAAGAGCTCTGGAAACACCATATATTTT. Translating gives CATSRGAGKSSGNTIYF.

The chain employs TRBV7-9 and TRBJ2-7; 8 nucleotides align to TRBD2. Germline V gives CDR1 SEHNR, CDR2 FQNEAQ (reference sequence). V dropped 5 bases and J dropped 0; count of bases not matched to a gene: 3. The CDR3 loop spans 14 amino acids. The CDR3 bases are TGTGCCAGCAGCCGGGGGGGGAGCTCCTACGAGCAGTACTTC. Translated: CASSRGGSSYEQYF.

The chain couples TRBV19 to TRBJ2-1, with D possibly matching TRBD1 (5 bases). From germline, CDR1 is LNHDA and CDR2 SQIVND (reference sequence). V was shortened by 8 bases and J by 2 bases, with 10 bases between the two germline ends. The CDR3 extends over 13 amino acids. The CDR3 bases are TGTGCCAGTGGGAACAGGCCCTACAATGAGCAGTTCTTC. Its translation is CASGNRPYNEQFF.

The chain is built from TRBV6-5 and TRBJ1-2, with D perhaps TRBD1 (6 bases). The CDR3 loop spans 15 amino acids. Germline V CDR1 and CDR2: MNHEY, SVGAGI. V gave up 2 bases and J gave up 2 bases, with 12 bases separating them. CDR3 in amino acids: CASSYNSDSNYGYTF. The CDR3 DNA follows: TGTGCCAGCAGTTACAACTCGGACAGCAACTATGGCTACACCTTC.

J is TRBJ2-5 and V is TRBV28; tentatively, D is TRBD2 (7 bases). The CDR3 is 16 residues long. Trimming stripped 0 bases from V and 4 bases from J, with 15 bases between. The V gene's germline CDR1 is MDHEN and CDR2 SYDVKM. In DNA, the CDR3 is TGTGCCAGCAGTTTATGGGGCGGGGGCTCAGGAGAGACCCAGTACTTC. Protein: CASSLWGGGSGETQYF.

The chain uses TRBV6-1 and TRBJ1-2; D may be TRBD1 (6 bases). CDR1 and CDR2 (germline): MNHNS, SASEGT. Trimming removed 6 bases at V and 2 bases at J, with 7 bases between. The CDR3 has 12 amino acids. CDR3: CASRDSNYGYTF. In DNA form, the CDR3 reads TGTGCCAGCAGGGACAGCAACTATGGCTACACCTTC.

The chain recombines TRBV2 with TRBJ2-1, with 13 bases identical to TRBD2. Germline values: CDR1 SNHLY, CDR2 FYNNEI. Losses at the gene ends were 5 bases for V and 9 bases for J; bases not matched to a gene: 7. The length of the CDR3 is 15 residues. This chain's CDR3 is CASSPTSGRLGEQFF. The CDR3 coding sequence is TGTGCCAGCAGTCCGACTAGCGGGAGGTTAGGTGAGCAGTTCTTC.

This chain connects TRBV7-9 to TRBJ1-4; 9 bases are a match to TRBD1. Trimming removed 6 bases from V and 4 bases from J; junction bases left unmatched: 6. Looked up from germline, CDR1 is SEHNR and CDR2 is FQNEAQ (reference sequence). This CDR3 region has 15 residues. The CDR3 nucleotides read TGTGCCAGCAGTTCCCCGGGACAGGGTAATGAAAAACTGTTTTTT. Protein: CASSSPGQGNEKLFF.

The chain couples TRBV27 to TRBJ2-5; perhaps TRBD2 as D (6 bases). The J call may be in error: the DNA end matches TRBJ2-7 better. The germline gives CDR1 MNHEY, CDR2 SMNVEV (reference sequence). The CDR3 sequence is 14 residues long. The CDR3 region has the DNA TGTGCCAGCCAGCGGGCCGGGATTTCCTACGAGCAGTACTTC. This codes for CASQRAGISYEQYF.

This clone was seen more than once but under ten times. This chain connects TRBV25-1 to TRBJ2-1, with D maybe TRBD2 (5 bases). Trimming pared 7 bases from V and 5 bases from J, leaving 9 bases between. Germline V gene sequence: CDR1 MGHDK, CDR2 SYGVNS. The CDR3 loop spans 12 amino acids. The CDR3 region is CASKLRDNEQFF. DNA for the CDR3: TGTGCCAGCAAATTGAGGGACAATGAGCAGTTCTTC.

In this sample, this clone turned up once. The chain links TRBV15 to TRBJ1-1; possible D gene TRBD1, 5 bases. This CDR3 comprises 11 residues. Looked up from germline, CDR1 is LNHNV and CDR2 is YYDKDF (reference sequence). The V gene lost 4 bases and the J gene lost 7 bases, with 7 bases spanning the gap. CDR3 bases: TGTGCCACCAGCACCGGGGGTGAAGCTTTCTTT. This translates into CATSTGGEAFF.

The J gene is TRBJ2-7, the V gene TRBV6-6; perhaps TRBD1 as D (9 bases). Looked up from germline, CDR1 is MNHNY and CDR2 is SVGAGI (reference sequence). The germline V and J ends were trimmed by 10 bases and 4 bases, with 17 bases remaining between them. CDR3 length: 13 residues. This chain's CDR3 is CATRGGTGYEQYF. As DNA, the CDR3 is TGTGCCACCCGGGGGGGGACAGGGTACGAGCAGTACTTC.

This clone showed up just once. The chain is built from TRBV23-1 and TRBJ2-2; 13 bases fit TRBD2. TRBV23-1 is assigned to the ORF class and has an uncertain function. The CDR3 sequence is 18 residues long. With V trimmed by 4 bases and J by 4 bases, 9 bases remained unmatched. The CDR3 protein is CASSRGTSGRVGTGELFF. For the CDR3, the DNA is TGCGCCAGCAGTCGAGGAACTAGCGGGAGGGTGGGCACCGGGGAGCTGTTTTTT.

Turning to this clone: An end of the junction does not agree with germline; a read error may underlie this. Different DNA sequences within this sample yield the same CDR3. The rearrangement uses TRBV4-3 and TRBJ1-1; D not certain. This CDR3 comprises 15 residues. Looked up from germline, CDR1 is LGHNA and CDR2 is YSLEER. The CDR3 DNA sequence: TGCGCCAGCAGCCAAGGAGCTGTTACTGACACTGAGGCTTTCTTT. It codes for CASSQGAVTDTEAFF.

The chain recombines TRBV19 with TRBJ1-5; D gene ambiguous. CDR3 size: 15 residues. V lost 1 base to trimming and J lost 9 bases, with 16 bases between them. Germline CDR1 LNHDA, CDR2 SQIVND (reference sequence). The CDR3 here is CASSIGRPSIMPQHF. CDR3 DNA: TGTGCCAGTAGTATAGGGAGACCGTCGATTATGCCCCAGCATTTT.

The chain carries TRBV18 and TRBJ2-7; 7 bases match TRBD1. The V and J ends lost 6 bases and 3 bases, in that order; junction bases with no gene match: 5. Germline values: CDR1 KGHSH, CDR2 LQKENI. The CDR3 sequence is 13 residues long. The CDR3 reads CASSLGTDYEQYF. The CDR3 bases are TGTGCCAGCTCCCTCGGGACAGACTACGAGCAGTACTTC.

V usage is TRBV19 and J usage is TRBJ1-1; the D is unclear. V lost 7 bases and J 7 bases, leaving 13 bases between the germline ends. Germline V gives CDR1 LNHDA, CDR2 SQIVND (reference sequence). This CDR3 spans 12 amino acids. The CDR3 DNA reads TGTGCCAGTATTGGGAGTCACTTTGAAGCTTTCTTT. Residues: CASIGSHFEAFF.

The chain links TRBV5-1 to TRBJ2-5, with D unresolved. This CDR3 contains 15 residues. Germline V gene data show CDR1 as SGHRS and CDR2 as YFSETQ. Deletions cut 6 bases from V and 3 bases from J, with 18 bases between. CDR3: CASTPFLAAEETQYF. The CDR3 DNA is TGCGCCAGCACCCCTTTTTTGGCGGCTGAAGAGACCCAGTACTTC.

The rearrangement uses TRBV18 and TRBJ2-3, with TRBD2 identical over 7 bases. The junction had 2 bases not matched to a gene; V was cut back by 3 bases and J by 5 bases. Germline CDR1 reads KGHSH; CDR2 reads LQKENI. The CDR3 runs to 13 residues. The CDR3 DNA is TGTGCCAGCTCACCCGGCGGGGGAGATACGCAGTATTTT. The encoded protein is CASSPGGGDTQYF.

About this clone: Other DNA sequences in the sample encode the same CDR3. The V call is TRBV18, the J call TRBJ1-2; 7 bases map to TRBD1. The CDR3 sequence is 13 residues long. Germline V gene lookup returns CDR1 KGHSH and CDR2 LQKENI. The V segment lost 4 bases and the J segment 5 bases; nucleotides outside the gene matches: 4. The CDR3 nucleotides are TGTGCCAGCTCACTCGACAGGGAGTATGGCTACACCTTC. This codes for CASSLDREYGYTF.